This TCR beta chain is from a study of CD4+ T cells in melanoma (dated by TCRdb to between 2021 and 2023). For context, the study as a whole: The study investigated neoantigen-specific CD4+ T cells in human melanoma. Study-wide conclusions, independent of this receptor: The report described a correlation between neoantigen-specific CD4+ T cells and the function of CD8+ T cells, macrophages and B cells. Diverse differentiation states were reported to be shown by neoantigen-specific CD4+ T cells in melanoma.

Via the germline V gene, CDR1 is SNHLY and CDR2 FYNNEI. The CDR3 covers 15 residues, taking in both the cysteine and the phenylalanine. Of all the DNA, just the CDR3 is kept, 45 bases in frame from base 1. Trimming removed 5 bases from V and 8 bases from J, leaving 18 bases between the germline ends. Libraries were prepared through the immunoSEQ multiplex PCR assay. TCRdb retrieved this table from immuneACCESS and kept in-frame rearrangements only. Not all clones are present; in checked studies, unresolved V genes account for under half, and no reason is known for the remainder. The sample table shows about 13,000 clones, and about 71% are seen once. The ten largest clones add up to over 15% of the sample. In the case of this clone: What antigen it recognizes has not been identified. No base qualities exist here, and no much larger clone lies one base off it.

Patients with melanoma were used as donors. Sequences were obtained from cells from a culture (not recorded whether cultured in vitro). The chain is encoded by TRBV2 joined to TRBJ1-4; no D segment can be confidently identified. The clonotype comes from a human donor with melanoma. The CDR3 region: CASSQDPGGYEKLFF. The DNA sequence follows: TGTGCCAGCAGTCAGGACCCGGGAGGATACGAAAAACTGTTTTTT.